These 24 T cell receptor beta chains came from one sample sequenced in a study of T cell repertoires in cytomegalovirus infection. One entry per CDR3 protein, called by TCRdb with MiXCR from the reads. The sample contains approximately 160,000 distinct CDR3 sequences, under 20% of which appear only once. The sequenced sample was CD8+ T cells from PBMCs. The receptors were gathered from a human donor in good health (CMV status not recorded). Some clones in this sample may be carry-over from other donors' samples.

J is TRBJ2-2 and V is TRBV27, with no clear D. Germline CDR1 is MNHEY and CDR2 is SMNVEV (reference sequence). The V and J ends lost 3 bases and 1 base respectively, with 12 bases between them. The CDR3 totals 16 residues. CDR3 amino acids: CASSLSPQGNTGELFF. For the CDR3, the DNA is TGTGCCAGCAGTTTGTCGCCCCAAGGGAACACCGGGGAGCTGTTTTTT.

This clonotype occurred a few times. CDR3 amino acids: CASSPQTGEGYTF. Written as DNA, the CDR3 is TGTGCCAGCAGTCCACAGACAGGGGAAGGCTACACCTTC. This chain joins TRBV28 and TRBJ1-2, with TRBD1 matching over 8 bases. CDR3 length: 13 amino acids. Germline loops: CDR1 MDHEN, CDR2 SYDVKM. V lost 5 bases, J lost 8 bases, and 7 bases stayed unmatched.

This clonotype was detected many times. The chain links TRBV7-8 to TRBJ1-1; 7 nucleotides match TRBD1. The germline V gene encodes CDR1 SGHVS and CDR2 FQNEAQ. The CDR3 is made up of 14 amino acids. Trimming at V came to 3 bases and at J to 7 bases, leaving 8 bases not matched to a gene. The CDR3 nucleotides are TGTGCCAGCAGCTTGGGGGACAGAGCATTTGAAGCTTTCTTT. It is translated as CASSLGDRAFEAFF. The complete variable domain, with remaining parts taken from reference TRBV7-8 and TRBJ1-1, reads GAGVSQSPRYKVAKRGQDVALRCDPISGHVSLFWYQQALGQGPEFLTYFQNEAQLDKSGLPSDRFFAERPEGSVSTLKIQRTQQEDSAVYLCASSLGDRAFEAFFGQGTRLTVV.

The V call is TRBV7-2, the J call TRBJ2-7, with 10 bases matching TRBD1. V dropped 5 bases and J dropped 2; count of bases not matched to a gene: 9. The CDR3 contains 16 residues. CDR1 is SGHTA, CDR2 FQGNSA, per germline. CDR3 sequence: CASSGWTGGGPYEQYF. CDR3 nucleotides: TGTGCCAGCAGCGGCTGGACAGGGGGAGGCCCCTACGAGCAGTACTTC.

This clonotype was picked up a small number of times. The chain recombines TRBV12-3 or TRBV12-4 with TRBJ1-2; no firm D call. There are 14 residues in the CDR3. Deletions cut 4 bases from V and 2 bases from J, with 11 bases between. The CDR3 nucleotides are TGTGCCAGCAGTTACAGCGTGATAAACTATGGCTACACCTTC. Translating gives CASSYSVINYGYTF.

The rearrangement uses TRBV9 and TRBJ2-1; 10 nucleotides line up with TRBD2. Unmatched junction bases numbered 8, after V lost 9 bases and J lost 2 bases. Germline-derived CDR1 and CDR2 are SGDLS and YYNGEE. The CDR3 loop spans 15 amino acids. In DNA form, the CDR3 reads TGTGCCACCCACCCGGGACTAGCGCCCTACAATGAGCAGTTCTTC. It specifies CATHPGLAPYNEQFF.

The chain has TRBV28 and TRBJ1-4, with a weak D call TRBD1 (5 bases). The CDR3 is made up of 14 amino acids. The germline V gene encodes CDR1 MDHEN and CDR2 SYDVKM. Trimming removed 2 bases at V and 8 bases at J, with 12 bases between. DNA of the CDR3: TGTGCCAGCAGTTTAAACGGGGCGGAGGAAAAACTGTTTTTT. Protein: CASSLNGAEEKLFF.

The V gene is TRBV7-9, the J gene TRBJ2-1; weak D call: TRBD2 (6 bases). Germline V gene sequence: CDR1 SEHNR, CDR2 FQNEAQ (reference sequence). This CDR3 has 17 amino acids. The V end was cut by 1 base, the J end by 6 bases, with 19 bases between. The CDR3 DNA reads as TGTGCCAGCAGCTTAGTGGGTCTCGGGAGTTACCCCAATGAGCAGTTCTTC. Amino acid sequence: CASSLVGLGSYPNEQFF.

This clonotype turned up a few times. This sequence joins TRBV7-2 and TRBJ2-7, with D possibly TRBD1 on 6 matching bases. The CDR3 is 14 residues long. The V and J ends lost 6 bases and 2 bases respectively, with 14 bases between them. The germline V gene has CDR1 SGHTA and CDR2 FQGNSA. CDR3 loop: CASSQTGQTYEQYF. DNA for the CDR3: TGTGCCAGCAGTCAAACCGGACAGACCTACGAGCAGTACTTC.

As concerns this clonotype: A junction boundary mismatches the germline segment, possibly from a read error. The CDR3 DNA sequence: TGTGCCTGCAGCTTAGGGGGGGTGATAAGCAATCAGCCCCAGCATTTT. Amino acids: CACSLGGVISNQPQHF. The V gene is TRBV7-8, the J gene TRBJ1-5; TRBD1 might be the D (6 bases). This CDR3 comprises 16 residues. CDR1 and CDR2 (germline): SGHVS, FQNEAQ.

V usage is TRBV28 and J usage is TRBJ1-1; TRBD1 might be the D (5 bases). Germline V gene data show CDR1 as MDHEN and CDR2 as SYDVKM. This CDR3 has 15 residues. V was clipped by 3 bases and J by 4 bases, with 15 bases between them. DNA for the CDR3: TGTGCCAGCAGTTTGTGGGGGGAGGGGAGCACTGAAGCTTTCTTT. It yields the protein CASSLWGEGSTEAFF. Full variable domain (rest looked up from reference TRBV28 and TRBJ1-1): DVKVTQSSRYLVKRTGEKVFLECVQDMDHENMFWYRQDPGLGLRLIYFSYDVKMKEKGDIPEGYSVSREKKERFSLILESASTNQTSMYLCASSLWGEGSTEAFFGQGTRLTVV.

This clonotype was seen a handful of times. The V call is TRBV27, the J call TRBJ2-7; a weak D match, TRBD2 (7 bases). Trimming left V 5 bases short and J 4 bases short, with 15 bases between. CDR1 MNHEY and CDR2 SMNVEV come from the germline V gene (reference sequence). The CDR3 spans 14 residues. The CDR3 sequence: CASSMYRGAYEQYF. The DNA of the CDR3 is TGTGCCAGCAGTATGTACCGGGGGGCTTACGAGCAGTACTTC.

This chain uses TRBV19 with TRBJ1-1, with D tentatively TRBD1 (5 bases). Trimming took 4 bases from V and 1 from J, leaving 10 bases between them. The CDR3 sequence is 14 residues long. Per germline, CDR1 LNHDA and CDR2 SQIVND (reference sequence). The CDR3 sequence is CASSRAGSNTEAFF. In nucleotides, the CDR3 is TGTGCCAGTAGTAGAGCAGGGTCGAACACTGAAGCTTTCTTT.

The V and J genes are TRBV15 and TRBJ2-3, with D possibly being TRBD1 (6 bases). Germline V gene lookup returns CDR1 LNHNV and CDR2 YYDKDF (reference sequence). The CDR3 length is 15 residues. V was clipped by 3 bases and J by 7 bases, with 17 bases between them. CDR3 coding DNA: TGTGCCACCAGCAGCCCCGAGGGACAAGTGCATACGCAGTATTTT. This sequence encodes CATSSPEGQVHTQYF.

Only a few counts were recorded for this clonotype. The genes are TRBV3-1 and TRBJ1-2; D remains unclear. Germline V gene data show CDR1 as LGHDT and CDR2 as YNNKEL (reference sequence). The CDR3 has 12 amino acids. The V end lost 0 bases, the J end lost 4 bases, and 3 bases lay between the germline ends. Here the CDR3 reads CASSQDLYGYTF. CDR3 sequence (DNA): TGTGCCAGCAGCCAAGATCTCTATGGCTACACCTTC.

The V and J genes are TRBV10-1 and TRBJ2-1; 7 nucleotides match TRBD1. Germline CDR1 and CDR2: WNHNN and SYGVQD (reference sequence). V lost 6 bases, J lost 2 bases, and 10 bases stayed unmatched. The CDR3 sequence is 16 residues long. The CDR3 DNA reads TGCGCCAGCAGCAAAACGACAGGGCAGGCCTACAATGAGCAGTTCTTC. Amino acids: CASSKTTGQAYNEQFF.

The V call is TRBV7-2, the J call TRBJ1-1, with 8 bases fitting TRBD1. The CDR3 totals 19 residues. Looked up from germline, CDR1 is SGHTA and CDR2 is FQGNSA. V dropped 0 bases and J dropped 1; count of bases not matched to a gene: 13. CDR3 sequence reads: CASSLAPDRERLTNTEAFF. The DNA of the CDR3 is TGTGCCAGCAGCTTAGCGCCGGACAGGGAGCGCCTAACGAACACTGAAGCTTTCTTT.

This clonotype has just a few counts. The CDR3 sequence: CASTPTGLGTEAFF. The CDR3, as DNA: TGTGCCAGTACCCCCACGGGCCTGGGGACTGAAGCTTTCTTT. The V call is TRBV19, the J call TRBJ1-1; D gene ambiguous. The V and J ends lost 7 bases and 5 bases respectively, with 17 bases between them. The CDR3 is 14 amino acids. Germline V CDR1 and CDR2: LNHDA, SQIVND (reference sequence).

This clonotype was counted a few times. The chain combines TRBV28 with TRBJ2-2; D possibly corresponds to TRBD2 (5 bases). The CDR3 spans 14 residues. Trimming took 9 bases from V and 2 from J, leaving 13 bases between them. Germline assignment: CDR1 MDHEN and CDR2 SYDVKM. CDR3 in DNA: TGTGCCAGTGGTCCGGCTAGCAACACCGGGGAGCTGTTTTTT. It yields the protein CASGPASNTGELFF.

The sample holds a few counts of this clonotype. This chain's CDR3 is CASSLPSGRYTGELFF. The CDR3 coding sequence is TGTGCCAGCAGTTTACCTAGCGGGAGGTACACCGGGGAGCTGTTTTTT. This chain connects TRBV28 to TRBJ2-2; 11 bases are a match to TRBD2. The V and J ends lost 2 bases and 3 bases, in that order; junction bases with no gene match: 2. Germline V lookup: CDR1 MDHEN, CDR2 SYDVKM. This CDR3 is 16 amino acids long.

DNA of the CDR3: TGTGCCAGCAGCGAACAGGGGGCCGAGCAGTACTTC. Amino acids: CASSEQGAEQYF. The chain joins TRBV7-9 to TRBJ2-7; TRBD1 agrees at 9 bases. J gave up 6 bases and V 5 bases, and 2 bases lay outside the gene matches. Germline values: CDR1 SEHNR, CDR2 FQNEAQ (reference sequence). The CDR3 consists of 12 residues. The complete variable domain, with remaining parts taken from reference TRBV7-9 and TRBJ2-7, reads DTGVSQNPRHKITKRGQNVTFRCDPISEHNRLYWYRQTLGQGPEFLTYFQNEAQLEKSRLLSDRFSAERPKGSFSTLEIQRTEQGDSAMYLCASSEQGAEQYFGPGTRLTVT.

J is TRBJ1-1 and V is TRBV7-2; TRBD1 matches at 9 bases. Looked up from germline, CDR1 is SGHTA and CDR2 is FQGNSA. With 5 bases clipped from V and 4 bases from J, the junction kept 5 bases outside the gene matches. The CDR3 consists of 14 residues. CDR3 amino acids: CASSARDRATEAFF. In nucleotides, the CDR3 is TGTGCCAGCAGCGCCCGGGACAGGGCCACTGAAGCTTTCTTT.

In this sample, this clonotype turned up a few times. In DNA, the CDR3 is TGTGCCAGCAGTTTGGACAGGGGGTACAATGAGCAGTTCTTC. Residues: CASSLDRGYNEQFF. V gene TRBV27 combines with J gene TRBJ2-1; 10 bases map to TRBD1. The V gene end was trimmed by 3 bases and the J gene end by 4 bases; junction bases not matched to a gene: 0. The CDR3 extends over 14 amino acids. Germline loops: CDR1 MNHEY, CDR2 SMNVEV (reference sequence).

The chain links TRBV7-8 to TRBJ2-3, with D unclear. The CDR3 covers 13 residues. Trimming took 5 bases from V and 2 from J, leaving 8 bases between them. Germline V gives CDR1 SGHVS, CDR2 FQNEAQ. CDR3 residues: CASSQRTTDTQYF. The DNA of the CDR3 is TGTGCCAGCAGCCAACGTACCACAGATACGCAGTATTTT. Filled out from reference TRBV7-8 and TRBJ2-3, the complete variable domain reads GAGVSQSPRYKVAKRGQDVALRCDPISGHVSLFWYQQALGQGPEFLTYFQNEAQLDKSGLPSDRFFAERPEGSVSTLKIQRTQQEDSAVYLCASSQRTTDTQYFGPGTRLTVL.